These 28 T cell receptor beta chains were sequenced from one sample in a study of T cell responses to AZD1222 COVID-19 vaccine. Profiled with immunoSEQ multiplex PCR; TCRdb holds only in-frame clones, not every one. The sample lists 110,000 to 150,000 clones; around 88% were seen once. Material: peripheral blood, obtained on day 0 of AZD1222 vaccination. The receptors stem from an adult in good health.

CDR3 sequence: CASSMYGQAGDEKLFF. Written as DNA, the CDR3 is TGTGCCAGTAGTATGTATGGACAGGCCGGAGATGAAAAACTGTTTTTT. The rearrangement links TRBV19 to TRBJ1-4, with 7 bases lining up with TRBD1. The CDR3 is 16 amino acids. V lost 3 bases and J lost 6; bases outside the gene matches: 10. Germline V CDR1 and CDR2: LNHDA, SQIVND (reference sequence).

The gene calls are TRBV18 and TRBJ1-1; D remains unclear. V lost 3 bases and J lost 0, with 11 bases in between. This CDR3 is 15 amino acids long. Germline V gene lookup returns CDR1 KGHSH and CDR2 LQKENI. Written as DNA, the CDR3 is TGTGCCAGCTCACCGAAGGCAGACCTGAACACTGAAGCTTTCTTT. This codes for CASSPKADLNTEAFF.

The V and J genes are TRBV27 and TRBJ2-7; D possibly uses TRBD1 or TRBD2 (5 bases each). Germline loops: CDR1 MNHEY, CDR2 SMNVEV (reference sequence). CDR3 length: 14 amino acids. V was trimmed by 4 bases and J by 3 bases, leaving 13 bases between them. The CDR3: CASSSGSGGYEQYF. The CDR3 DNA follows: TGTGCCAGCAGTTCTGGGTCTGGGGGCTACGAGCAGTACTTC.

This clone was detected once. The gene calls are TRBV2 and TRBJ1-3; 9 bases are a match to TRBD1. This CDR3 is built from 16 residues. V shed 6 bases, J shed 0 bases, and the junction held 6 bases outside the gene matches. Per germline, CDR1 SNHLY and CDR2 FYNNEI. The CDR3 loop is CASRPWTGASGNTIYF. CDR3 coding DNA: TGTGCCAGCAGACCTTGGACAGGGGCCTCTGGAAACACCATATATTTT.

CDR3 protein: CASSYSSGRGQPQHF. Here the CDR3 DNA reads TGTGCCAGCAGTTACTCATCCGGGAGAGGTCAGCCCCAGCATTTT. The chain joins TRBV6-5 to TRBJ1-5; D is unresolved. Germline V gives CDR1 MNHEY, CDR2 SVGAGI. This CDR3 spans 15 amino acids. Trimming took 0 bases from V and 6 from J, leaving 12 bases between them.

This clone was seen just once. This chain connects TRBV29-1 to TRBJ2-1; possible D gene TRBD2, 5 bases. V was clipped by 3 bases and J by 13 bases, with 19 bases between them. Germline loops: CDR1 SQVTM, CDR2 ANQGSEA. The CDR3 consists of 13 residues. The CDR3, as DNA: TGCAGCGTTGATGTTGGATTAGCGCCAACTCAGTTCTTC. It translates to CSVDVGLAPTQFF.

The CDR3 protein is CATRRNQEQNTIYF. The CDR3 DNA reads TGTGCCACCCGACGAAACCAGGAGCAAAACACCATATATTTT. The chain has TRBV6-5 and TRBJ1-3; unclear D gene. The CDR3 is 14 amino acids. Germline lookup yields CDR1 MNHEY and CDR2 SVGAGI. V was trimmed by 10 bases and J by 6 bases, leaving 19 bases between them.

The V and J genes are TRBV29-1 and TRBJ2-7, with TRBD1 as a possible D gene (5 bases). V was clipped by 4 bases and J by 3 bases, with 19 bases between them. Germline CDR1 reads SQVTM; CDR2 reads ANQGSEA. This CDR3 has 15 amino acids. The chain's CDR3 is CSVVILGEGFYEQYF. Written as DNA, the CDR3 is TGCAGCGTTGTAATATTAGGGGAAGGGTTCTACGAGCAGTACTTC.

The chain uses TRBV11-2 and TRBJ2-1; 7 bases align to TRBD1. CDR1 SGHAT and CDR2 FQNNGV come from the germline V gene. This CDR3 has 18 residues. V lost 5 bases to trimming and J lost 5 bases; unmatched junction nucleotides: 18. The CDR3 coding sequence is TGTGCCAGCAGCCCTGGGGACAGAATAACAACGAAGAACAATGAGCAGTTCTTC. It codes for CASSPGDRITTKNNEQFF.

CDR3 nucleotide sequence: TGTGCCAGCAGCCCCGCTGTAAGGGCCAGGTACATTGCTAACTATGGCTACACCTTC. This sequence encodes CASSPAVRARYIANYGYTF. The chain uses TRBV3-1 (or the pseudogene TRBV3-2) and TRBJ1-2; D is undetermined. Germline CDR1 is LGHDT and CDR2 is YNNKEL (reference sequence). This CDR3 region has 19 residues. The ends were cut back, 4 bases at V and 0 bases at J, with 24 bases in the middle.

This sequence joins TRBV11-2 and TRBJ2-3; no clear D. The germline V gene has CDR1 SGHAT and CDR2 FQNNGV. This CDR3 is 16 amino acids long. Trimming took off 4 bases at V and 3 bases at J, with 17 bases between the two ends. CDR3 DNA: TGTGCCAGCAGCTATTTTAACCGCCGGTGGACAGATACGCAGTATTTT. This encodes CASSYFNRRWTDTQYF.

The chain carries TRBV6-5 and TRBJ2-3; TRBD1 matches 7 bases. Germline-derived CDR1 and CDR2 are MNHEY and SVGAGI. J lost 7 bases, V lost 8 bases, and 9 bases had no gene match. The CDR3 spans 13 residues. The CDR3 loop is CASGRQGTNTQYF. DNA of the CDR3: TGTGCCAGCGGAAGACAGGGAACAAATACGCAGTATTTT.

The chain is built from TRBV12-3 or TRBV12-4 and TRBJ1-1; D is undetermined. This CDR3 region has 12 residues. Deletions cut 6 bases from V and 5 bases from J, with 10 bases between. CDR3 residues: CASSRWETEAFF. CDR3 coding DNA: TGTGCCAGCAGCCGCTGGGAGACTGAAGCTTTCTTT.

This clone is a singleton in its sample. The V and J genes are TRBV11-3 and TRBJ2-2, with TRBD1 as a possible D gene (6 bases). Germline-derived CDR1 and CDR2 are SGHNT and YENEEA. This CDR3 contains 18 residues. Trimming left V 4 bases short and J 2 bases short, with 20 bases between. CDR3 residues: CASSSLAGAGSNTGELFF. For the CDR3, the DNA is TGTGCCAGCAGCTCCCTCGCAGGGGCAGGGAGTAACACCGGGGAGCTGTTTTTT.

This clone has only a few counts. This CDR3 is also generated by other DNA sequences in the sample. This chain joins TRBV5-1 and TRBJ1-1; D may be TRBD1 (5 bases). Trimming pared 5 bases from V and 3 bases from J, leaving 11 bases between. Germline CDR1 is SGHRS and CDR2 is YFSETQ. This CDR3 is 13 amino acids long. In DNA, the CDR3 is TGCGCCAGCAGTACGCAGGGAGACACTGAAGCTTTCTTT. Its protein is CASSTQGDTEAFF.

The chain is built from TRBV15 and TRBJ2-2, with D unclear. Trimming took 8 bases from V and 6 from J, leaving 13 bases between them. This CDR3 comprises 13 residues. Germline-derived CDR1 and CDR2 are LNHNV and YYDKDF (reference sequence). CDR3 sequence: CATAARVAGELFF. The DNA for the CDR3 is TGTGCCACCGCGGCCAGAGTAGCCGGGGAGCTGTTTTTT.

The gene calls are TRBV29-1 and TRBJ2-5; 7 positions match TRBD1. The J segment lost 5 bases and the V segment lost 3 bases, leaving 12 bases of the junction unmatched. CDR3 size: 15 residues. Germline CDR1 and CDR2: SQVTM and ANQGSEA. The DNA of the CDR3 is TGCAGCGTTGATGGGGAAAACAGGGGTGGCGAGACCCAGTACTTC. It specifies CSVDGENRGGETQYF.

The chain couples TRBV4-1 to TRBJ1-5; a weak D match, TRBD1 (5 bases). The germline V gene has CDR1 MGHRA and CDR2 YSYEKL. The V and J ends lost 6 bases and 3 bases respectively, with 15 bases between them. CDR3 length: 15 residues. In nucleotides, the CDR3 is TGCGCCAGCAGTCTATGGGACGGGCCCAATCAGCCCCAGCATTTT. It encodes CASSLWDGPNQPQHF.

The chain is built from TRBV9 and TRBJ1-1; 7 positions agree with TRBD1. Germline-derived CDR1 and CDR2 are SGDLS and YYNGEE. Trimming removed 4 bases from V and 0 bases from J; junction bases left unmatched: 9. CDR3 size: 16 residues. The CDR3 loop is CASSYGTETMNTEAFF. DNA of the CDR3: TGTGCCAGCAGCTATGGGACAGAGACTATGAACACTGAAGCTTTCTTT.

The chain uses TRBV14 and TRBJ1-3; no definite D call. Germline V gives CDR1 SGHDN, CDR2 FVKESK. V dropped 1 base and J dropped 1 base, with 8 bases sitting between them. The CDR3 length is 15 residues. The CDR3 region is CASSQVPGSGNTIYF. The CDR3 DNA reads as TGTGCCAGCAGCCAAGTCCCCGGGTCTGGAAACACCATATATTTT.

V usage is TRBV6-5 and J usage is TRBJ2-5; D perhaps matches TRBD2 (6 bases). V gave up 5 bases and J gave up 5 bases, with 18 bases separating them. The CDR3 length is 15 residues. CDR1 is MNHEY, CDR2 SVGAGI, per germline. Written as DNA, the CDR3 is TGTGCCAGCAGTCTGATCTCGGCGGCGGGGGAGACCCAGTACTTC. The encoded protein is CASSLISAAGETQYF.

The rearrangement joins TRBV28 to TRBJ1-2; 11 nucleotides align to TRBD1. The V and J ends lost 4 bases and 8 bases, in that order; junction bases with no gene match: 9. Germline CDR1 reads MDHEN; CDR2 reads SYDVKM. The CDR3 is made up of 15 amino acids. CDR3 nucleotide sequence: TGTGCCAGCAGTTCCGACGGACAGGGGGCTGGCGGCTACACCTTC. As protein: CASSSDGQGAGGYTF.

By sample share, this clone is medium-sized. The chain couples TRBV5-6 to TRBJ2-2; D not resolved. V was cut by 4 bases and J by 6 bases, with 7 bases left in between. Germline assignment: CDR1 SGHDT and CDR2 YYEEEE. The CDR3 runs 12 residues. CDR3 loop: CASSRTAGELFF. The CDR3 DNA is TGTGCCAGCAGCCGAACGGCCGGGGAGCTGTTTTTT.

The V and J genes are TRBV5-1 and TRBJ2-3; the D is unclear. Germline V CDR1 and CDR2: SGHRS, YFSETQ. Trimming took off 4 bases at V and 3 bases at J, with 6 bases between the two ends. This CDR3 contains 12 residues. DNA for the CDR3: TGCGCCAGCAGCCCCAATACAGATACGCAGTATTTT. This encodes CASSPNTDTQYF.

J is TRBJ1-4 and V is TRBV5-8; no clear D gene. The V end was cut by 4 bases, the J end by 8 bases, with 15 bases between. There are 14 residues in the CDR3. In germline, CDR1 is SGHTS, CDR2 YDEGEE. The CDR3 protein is CASSPTRSHEKLFF. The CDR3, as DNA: TGTGCCAGCAGCCCGACTCGGTCTCACGAAAAACTGTTTTTT. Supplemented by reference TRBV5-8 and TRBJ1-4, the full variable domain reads EAGVTQSPTHLIKTRGQQATLRCSPISGHTSVYWYQQALGLGLQFLLWYDEGEERNRGNFPPRFSGRQFPNYSSELNVNALELEDSALYLCASSPTRSHEKLFFGSGTQLSVL.

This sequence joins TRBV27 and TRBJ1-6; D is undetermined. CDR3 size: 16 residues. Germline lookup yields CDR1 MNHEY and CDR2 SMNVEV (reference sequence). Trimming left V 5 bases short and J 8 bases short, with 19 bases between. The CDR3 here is CASSPAGIAMDSPLHF. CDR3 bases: TGTGCCAGCAGTCCCGCGGGAATCGCTATGGATTCACCCCTCCACTTT.

In DNA, the CDR3 is TGTGCCAGCAGCACAGACACCATGAACACTGAAGCTTTCTTT. Its translation is CASSTDTMNTEAFF. The chain has TRBV6-5 and TRBJ1-1; D remains unclear. The V end was cut by 6 bases, the J end by 0 bases, with 11 bases between. From germline, CDR1 is MNHEY and CDR2 SVGAGI. This CDR3 comprises 14 residues.

CDR3 region: CSVERGASGRFGEQFF. CDR3 in DNA: TGCAGCGTTGAAAGGGGGGCTAGCGGGAGGTTTGGTGAGCAGTTCTTC. The chain joins TRBV29-1 to TRBJ2-1; 11 bases map to TRBD2. This CDR3 is 16 amino acids long. V lost 2 bases, J lost 9 bases, and 12 bases stayed unmatched. Germline loops: CDR1 SQVTM, CDR2 ANQGSEA.